This TCR beta chain was found in a study of read filtering for tumor transcriptome and immune sequencing (dated by TCRdb to about 2020). Describing the broader study: The cohort consisted of roughly 18 male and some 15 female patients, with a mean age of roughly 66 years and an age range of roughly 40 to 85. One main goal was a read-filtering strategy for immune repertoire data, in particular deciding whether clonotypes backed by only one read should be removed. TCR repertoires obtained by targeted immune repertoire sequencing and by bulk whole-transcriptome sequencing performed on the same bone marrow samples were compared. After DNase treatment, whole-transcriptome libraries were prepared with the TruSeq RNA Access Library Prep Kit. Under revised international staging, fewer than ten patients fell into R-ISS I, around 15 into R-ISS II and about 7 into R-ISS III. Per sample, about 4.05 to 11 million TCR-region mapped reads were obtained with IR-seq, compared with only about 80 to 1,400 with RNA-seq.

TCR libraries were built from approximately 400 ng RNA with the Immunoverse kit, using molecular barcoded adaptors covering alpha/delta and beta/gamma chains. TCR library preparation used the same RNA that was used for transcriptome sequencing. TCR libraries were sequenced on an Illumina HiSeq 4000 with 2 x 150 cycles. The study's processing was this. TCR reads were aligned to human V, D, J and C references and assembled into CDR3 clonotypes with MiXCR, including quality filtering and error correction. Clonotype counts and gene usage diversity were analyzed with the tcR package in R. Raw mapping reads were checked after the RNA-seq reads had been mapped by STAR aligner version 2.5.3a onto the human GRCh37 genome. IR-seq fastq files were randomly downsampled with Seqtk 1.3 to test the effect of sequencing depth on detected clonotypes. Using fastp trimming at Q25 and MiXCR clonotype assembly, TCRdb reanalyzed the public sequencing data and kept in-frame beta chains. Every distinct CDR3 protein forms one entry, paired with its most common genes and DNA. TCRdb, rather than the study authors, made the V and J calls. Here the sample has 39,000 or so distinct CDR3 sequences; over 10% occur a single time. Of the sample, about 30% falls within the top ten clones.

Every patient had bone marrow sampled at the time of active disease. Ficoll-Hypaque density gradient centrifugation was used to isolate the bone marrow mononuclear cells. CD138-negative cells were obtained by negative selection after labeling with CD138 magnetic microbeads on a MACS separator, removing myeloma plasma cells. The purity of the isolated cells was checked by flow cytometry with CD138 antibodies on an Attune NxT. Total RNA was extracted with TRIzol reagent and quantified with a NanoDrop spectrophotometer. Paired RNA-seq and IR-seq were performed on each patient's CD138-negative bone marrow sample. V is cut back by 9 bases and J by 3 bases, with 12 bases in the junction unmatched. Measured from the cysteine to the phenylalanine, the CDR3 is 16 residues long. Only the CDR3 DNA is retained, 48 bases long and in frame from the first base. As encoded in the germline V gene, CDR1 is KGHDR while CDR2 is SFDVKD.

Results the study describes overall, beyond this receptor: Compared with RNA-seq, IR-seq captured clonotypes at much higher depth and more reliably, and a smaller IR-seq throughput was enough to identify most shared clonotypes. When single-read clonotypes were removed, the proportions of shared clonotypes in IR-seq and RNA-seq correlated more strongly. In IR-seq, approximately 80% of clonotypes but approximately 3.8% of total reads were represented by single-read clonotypes, whereas in RNA-seq, approximately 73% of clonotypes and around 47% of reads were represented by single-read clonotypes. The sorted CD138-negative fraction was composed of a mixed bone marrow immune population rather than of purified T cells.

This clonotype was found a few times. Its target antigen remains unknown. The record has no base qualities; no much larger clone is one base away. This receptor chain uses TRBV24-1 and TRBJ2-1; TRBD1 aligns with 8 central bases. Sequencing was carried out using a population of CD138-negative cells sorted from bone marrow. According to the study, the label for this sample's cell subset or site signals: bone marrow mononuclear cells depleted of CD138+ plasma/myeloma cells by negative magnetic selection. The sequence came from a donor aged 40 or over with multiple myeloma. The DNA reads TGTGCCACCGGTAGATTTAGTGGACAGGGCTACAATGAGCAGTTCTTC. This codes for CATGRFSGQGYNEQFF.